By proportion, the clone carrying this T cell receptor (beta chain) is medium-sized (0.01 to 0.1%). The data were taken from a study of HIV-infected patients and healthy controls. cDNA was made from around 0.45 ug RNA using alpha and beta constant primers. Separate chain-specific third strand synthesis with multiplexing indices produced the alpha and beta libraries. Each cDNA molecule was barcoded, and a single primer pair amplified each chain. TCRdb re-analysed the 5' RACE reads in MiXCR, keeping a single row per CDR3 protein. The sample has more than 4,000 distinct CDR3 sequences, about an eighth seen once; the top ten hold about 14%. The repertoire came from unfractionated whole blood and reflected all unsorted peripheral T cells. Germline values: CDR1 LNHDA, CDR2 SQIVND (reference sequence). The ends were cut back, 1 base at V and 4 bases at J, with 0 bases in the middle. The CDR3 has 11 residues.

The receptor was isolated from an adult with HIV infection. The chain recombines TRBV19 with TRBJ2-3, with D unclear. The sequencing used blood, collected before antiretroviral therapy. This chain's CDR3 is CASSIADTQYF. In DNA form, the CDR3 reads TGTGCCAGTAGTATAGCAGATACGCAGTATTTT.